This T cell receptor beta chain was sequenced for a study of cytomegalovirus exposure and HLA in healthy donors. About the study: HLA-typed donors were the source of around 87 million unique TCRs, which an early data release held.

Worth noting for this clone: Its antigen is unknown.

CDR1 and CDR2 (germline): SGHNT, YENEEA. The CDR3 sequence is 15 residues long. Trimming pared 2 bases from V and 2 bases from J, leaving 10 bases between. The PCR was carried out with 60 Vbeta primers and 13 Jbeta primers. Sequencing was performed with immunoSEQ multiplex PCR; in TCRdb, only in-frame clones are kept and a portion is missing. There are 45,000 to 55,000 clones in the sample, with roughly 6.1% held by the top ten. Study-level points and caveats: Several V segments, TRBV6-2 and TRBV6-3 among them, could not be told apart and were dropped. Testing in vitro showed a few CMV-associated chains specific for CMV antigens.

The sequence was collected from a male donor in good health and CMV-seropositive. This chain uses TRBV11-3 with TRBJ2-1; D is unresolved. Sequencing was performed on PBMCs. The CDR3 sequence is CASSLYPSPYNEQFF. The CDR3 DNA sequence: TGTGCCAGCAGCTTATACCCGAGCCCCTACAATGAGCAGTTCTTC.